The clone carrying this TCR beta chain was counted between two and nine times. Its antigen is currently unknown. This sample is drawn from a study of PD-1 blockade in mismatch repair-deficient tumors. Study results and limitations: Tumor-resident clones, often undetectable pretreatment in blood, expanded then contracted after pembrolizumab.

V lost 6 bases, J lost 9 bases, and 14 bases lay in between. CDR1 SGHDT and CDR2 YYEEEE come from the germline V gene. The CDR3 runs 12 residues. All patients were mismatch repair deficient, assessed by either PCR or immunohistochemistry. TCRs were sequenced from three patients responding to pembrolizumab. The assay was immunoSEQ multiplex PCR, and TCRdb's table has in-frame clones only and misses some. The data contain under 95,000 clones, roughly 80% of them singletons. The chain carries TRBV5-6 and TRBJ2-3, with unresolved D. The specimen was peripheral blood, collected 12 weeks after starting pembrolizumab. The sequence came from an adult with mismatch repair-deficient cancer. CDR3 nucleotides: TGTGCCAGCACCTCGCGGCGAACCACGCAGTATTTT. Translated: CASTSRRTTQYF.